This TCR beta chain derives from a study of blood T cell repertoires in COVID-19. At the level of the study: The United States, Italy and Spain were the sources of the acute and convalescent COVID-19 samples.

Seattle enrolled patients during active infection and tracked them longitudinally. V gave up 0 bases and J gave up 10 bases; unmatched junction bases: 9. The germline CDR1 and CDR2 sequences are LGHDT and YNNKEL (reference sequence). This CDR3 has 16 amino acids. Sequencing used immunoSEQ multiplex PCR; TCRdb keeps in-frame clones, though not all of them. The data show roughly 340,000 clones, approximately 88% seen once. The material sequenced was peripheral blood. The chain is built from TRBV3-1 (or the pseudogene TRBV3-2) and TRBJ2-1, with TRBD1 matching over 10 bases. This clonotype was sampled from a woman aged 30 to 39 with COVID-19, enrolled during active disease. Here the CDR3 reads CASSQDLWDRGGEQFF. In DNA, the CDR3 is TGTGCCAGCAGCCAAGATCTTTGGGACAGGGGCGGCGAGCAGTTCTTC.